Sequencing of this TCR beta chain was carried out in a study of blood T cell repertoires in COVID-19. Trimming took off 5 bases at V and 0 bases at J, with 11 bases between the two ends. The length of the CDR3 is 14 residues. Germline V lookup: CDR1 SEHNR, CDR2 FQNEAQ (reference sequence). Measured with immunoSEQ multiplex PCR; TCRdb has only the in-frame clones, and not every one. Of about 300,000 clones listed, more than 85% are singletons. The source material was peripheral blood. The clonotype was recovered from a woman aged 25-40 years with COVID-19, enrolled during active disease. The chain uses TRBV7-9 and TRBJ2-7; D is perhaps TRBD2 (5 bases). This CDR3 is CASSAWTSSYEQYF. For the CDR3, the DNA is TGTGCCAGCAGCGCCTGGACTTCCTCCTACGAGCAGTACTTC.